This passage covers 10 T cell receptor beta chains from one sample sequenced in a study of T cell repertoires and HLA-DP antigens. No cognate antigen is known for these TCRs. Assay used: immunoSEQ multiplex PCR; TCRdb lists only in-frame clones, some missing. The table lists fewer than 95,000 clones, roughly 86% of them singletons. Specimen: CD4+ T cells from PBMCs. All receptors come from a man aged 45-65 years in good health and CMV-seronegative.

The chain joins TRBV7-9 to TRBJ2-1; tentative D call: TRBD2 (5 bases). Trimming left V 0 bases short and J 7 bases short, with 7 bases between. Germline lookup yields CDR1 SEHNR and CDR2 FQNEAQ (reference sequence). The CDR3 loop spans 13 amino acids. The CDR3 nucleotides read TGTGCCAGCAGCTTAGCGGTAGCGAATGAGCAGTTCTTC. This encodes CASSLAVANEQFF.

V and J are TRBV28 and TRBJ2-1; TRBD1 agrees at 8 bases. J gave up 10 bases and V 3 bases, and 8 bases lay outside the gene matches. CDR3 size: 14 residues. Germline CDR1 and CDR2: MDHEN and SYDVKM. The CDR3 loop reads CASSFLTGAGEQFF. In DNA form, the CDR3 reads TGTGCCAGCAGTTTTCTGACAGGGGCCGGGGAGCAGTTCTTC.

The chain uses TRBV5-5 and TRBJ2-7; D remains ambiguous. The CDR3 is 14 residues long. Germline V gene data show CDR1 as SGHKS and CDR2 as YYEKEE (reference sequence). Trimming took 0 bases from V and 2 from J, leaving 9 bases between them. CDR3 sequence: CASSLGPGTYEQYF. As DNA, the CDR3 is TGTGCCAGCAGCTTGGGGCCTGGAACCTACGAGCAGTACTTC.

The rearrangement links TRBV18 to TRBJ2-3; D gene unclear. CDR1 is KGHSH and CDR2 is LQKENI in the germline V gene. This CDR3 contains 14 residues. V gave up 0 bases and J gave up 0 bases, with 4 bases separating them. This CDR3 is CASSPPQSTDTQYF. The DNA for the CDR3 is TGTGCCAGCTCACCACCGCAAAGCACAGATACGCAGTATTTT. Full variable domain (outside the CDR3, taken from reference TRBV18 and TRBJ2-3): NAGVMQNPRHLVRRRGQEARLRCSPMKGHSHVYWYRQLPEEGLKFMVYLQKENIIDESGMPKERFSAEFPKEGPSILRIQQVVRGDSAAYFCASSPPQSTDTQYFGPGTRLTVL.

The rearrangement uses TRBV11-2 and TRBJ1-1; D perhaps matches TRBD1 (5 bases). V lost 1 base and J lost 3, with 6 bases in between. In germline, CDR1 is SGHAT, CDR2 FQNNGV. This CDR3 has 13 residues. CDR3 in amino acids: CASSLGGDTEAFF. DNA of the CDR3: TGTGCCAGCAGCTTAGGAGGGGACACTGAAGCTTTCTTT.

The chain uses TRBV5-1 and TRBJ2-5, with D perhaps TRBD2 (6 bases). Germline V gene lookup returns CDR1 SGHRS and CDR2 YFSETQ. V was trimmed by 6 bases and J by 4 bases, leaving 13 bases between them. The CDR3 is made up of 13 amino acids. The CDR3 DNA sequence: TGCGCCAGCACGCGGGGCGAGCGAGAGACCCAGTACTTC. Encoded protein: CASTRGERETQYF.

The CDR3 bases are TGTGCCAGCAGCTTAGAATGGGCGAACACTGAAGCTTTCTTT. It is translated as CASSLEWANTEAFF. V and J are TRBV7-2 and TRBJ1-1, with unresolved D. The CDR3 sequence is 14 residues long. Trimming took 1 base from V and 1 from J, leaving 7 bases between them. The germline CDR1 and CDR2 sequences are SGHTA and FQGNSA.

The chain uses TRBV7-2 and TRBJ2-5; 9 positions agree with TRBD2. This CDR3 region has 14 residues. With V trimmed by 1 base and J by 5 bases, 2 bases remained unmatched. From germline, CDR1 is SGHTA and CDR2 FQGNSA. The CDR3 protein is CASSLGLAEETQYF. The CDR3 coding sequence is TGTGCCAGCAGCTTAGGACTAGCGGAGGAGACCCAGTACTTC.

The chain uses TRBV30 and TRBJ1-1; D unclear. Looked up from germline, CDR1 is GTSNPN and CDR2 is SVGIG (reference sequence). The V end lost 2 bases, the J end lost 0 bases, and 7 bases lay between the germline ends. This CDR3 is 13 amino acids long. CDR3: CAWSRSMNTEAFF. The CDR3 DNA reads as TGTGCCTGGAGTAGGAGTATGAACACTGAAGCTTTCTTT.

This clone was seen a single time. This chain connects TRBV7-9 to TRBJ1-2; D is perhaps TRBD1 (6 bases). Germline CDR1 reads SEHNR; CDR2 reads FQNEAQ (reference sequence). V shed 3 bases and J shed 4 bases, with 12 bases lying between them. The CDR3 is 14 residues long. CDR3 sequence reads: CASSFGDISYGYTF. The CDR3 DNA follows: TGTGCCAGCAGCTTCGGGGACATAAGCTATGGCTACACCTTC.